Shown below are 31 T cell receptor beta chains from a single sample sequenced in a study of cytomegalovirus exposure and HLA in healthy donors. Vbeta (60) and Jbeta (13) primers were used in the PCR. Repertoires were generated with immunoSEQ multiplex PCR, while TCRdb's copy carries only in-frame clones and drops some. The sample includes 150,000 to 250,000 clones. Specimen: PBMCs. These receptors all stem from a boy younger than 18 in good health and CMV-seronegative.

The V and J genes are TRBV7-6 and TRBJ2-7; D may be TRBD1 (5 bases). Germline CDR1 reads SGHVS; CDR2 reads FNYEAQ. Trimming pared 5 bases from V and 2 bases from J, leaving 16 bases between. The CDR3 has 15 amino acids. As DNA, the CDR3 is TGTGCCAGCAGCCAAAACCCACAGGCTACCTACGAGCAGTACTTC. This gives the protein CASSQNPQATYEQYF.

CDR3 nucleotides: TGCGCCAGCAGCCCTCAAGGGGGCGTTTTCTACGAGCAGTACTTC. This translates into CASSPQGGVFYEQYF. V and J are TRBV4-1 and TRBJ2-7, with TRBD1 matching 7 bases. Trimming removed 4 bases from V and 3 bases from J; junction bases left unmatched: 9. CDR3 size: 15 residues. Germline V gives CDR1 MGHRA, CDR2 YSYEKL.

CDR3 protein: CASSLVTSGVLGTQYF. The CDR3 DNA sequence: TGTGCCAGCAGCCTTGTGACTAGCGGGGTGTTGGGTACGCAGTATTTT. V is TRBV14 and J is TRBJ2-3; the match to TRBD2 covers 11 bases. Losses at the gene ends were 4 bases for V and 8 bases for J; bases not matched to a gene: 11. The germline V gene has CDR1 SGHDN and CDR2 FVKESK. The CDR3 covers 16 residues.

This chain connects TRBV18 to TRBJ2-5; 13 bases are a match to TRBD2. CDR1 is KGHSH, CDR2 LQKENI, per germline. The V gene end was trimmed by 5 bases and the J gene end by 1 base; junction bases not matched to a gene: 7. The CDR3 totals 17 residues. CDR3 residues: CASSSMTSGGTQETQYF. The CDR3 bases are TGTGCCAGCTCATCTATGACTAGCGGGGGGACCCAAGAGACCCAGTACTTC.

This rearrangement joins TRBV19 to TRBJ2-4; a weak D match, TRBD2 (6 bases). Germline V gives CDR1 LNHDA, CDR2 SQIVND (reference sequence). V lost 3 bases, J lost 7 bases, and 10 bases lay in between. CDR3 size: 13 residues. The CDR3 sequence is CASSMGTPNIQYF. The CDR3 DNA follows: TGTGCCAGTAGTATGGGGACTCCTAACATTCAGTACTTC.

In DNA, the CDR3 is TGTGCCAGCAGTGATGGGGAGCCCTATAATTCACCCCTCCACTTT. This translates into CASSDGEPYNSPLHF. The chain has TRBV2 and TRBJ1-6; D uncertain. V dropped 3 bases and J dropped 2 bases, with 8 bases sitting between them. Germline-derived CDR1 and CDR2 are SNHLY and FYNNEI. The CDR3 totals 15 residues.

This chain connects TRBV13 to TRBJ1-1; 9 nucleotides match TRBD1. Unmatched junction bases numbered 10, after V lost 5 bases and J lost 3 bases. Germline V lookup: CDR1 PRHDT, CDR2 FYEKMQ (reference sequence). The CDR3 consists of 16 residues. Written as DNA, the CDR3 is TGTGCCAGCAGCCACCGGGACAGGGTGGTATACACTGAAGCTTTCTTT. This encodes CASSHRDRVVYTEAFF.

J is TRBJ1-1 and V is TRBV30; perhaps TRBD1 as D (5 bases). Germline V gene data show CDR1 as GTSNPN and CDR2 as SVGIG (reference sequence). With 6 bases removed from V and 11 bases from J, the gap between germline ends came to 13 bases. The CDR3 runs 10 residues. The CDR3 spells CACAGPPAFF. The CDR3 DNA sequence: TGTGCCTGCGCGGGACCCCCGGCTTTCTTT.

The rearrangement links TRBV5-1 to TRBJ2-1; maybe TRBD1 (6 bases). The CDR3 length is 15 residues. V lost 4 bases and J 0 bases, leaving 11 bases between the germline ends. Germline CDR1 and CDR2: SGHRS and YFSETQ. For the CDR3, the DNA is TGCGCCAGCAGCCCCGGACAGAACTCCTACAATGAGCAGTTCTTC. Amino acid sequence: CASSPGQNSYNEQFF.

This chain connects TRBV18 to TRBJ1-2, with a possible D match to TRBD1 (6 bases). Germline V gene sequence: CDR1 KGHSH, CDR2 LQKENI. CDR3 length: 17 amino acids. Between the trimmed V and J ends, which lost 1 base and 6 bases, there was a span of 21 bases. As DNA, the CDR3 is TGTGCCAGCTCACCACACCCGATGACAGGAAGTTTGGATGGCTACACCTTC. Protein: CASSPHPMTGSLDGYTF.

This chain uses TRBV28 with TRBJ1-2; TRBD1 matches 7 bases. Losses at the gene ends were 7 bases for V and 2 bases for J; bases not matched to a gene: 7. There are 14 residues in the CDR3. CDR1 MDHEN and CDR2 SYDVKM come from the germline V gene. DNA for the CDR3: TGTGCCAGCATTCCAGGGACAGTCAACTATGGCTACACCTTC. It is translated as CASIPGTVNYGYTF.

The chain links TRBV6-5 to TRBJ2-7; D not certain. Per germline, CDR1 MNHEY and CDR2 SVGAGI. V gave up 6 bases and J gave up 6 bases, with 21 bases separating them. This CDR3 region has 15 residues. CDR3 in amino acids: CASRPRPESRSEQYF. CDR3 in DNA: TGTGCCAGCAGGCCTAGGCCGGAATCACGCAGCGAGCAGTACTTC.

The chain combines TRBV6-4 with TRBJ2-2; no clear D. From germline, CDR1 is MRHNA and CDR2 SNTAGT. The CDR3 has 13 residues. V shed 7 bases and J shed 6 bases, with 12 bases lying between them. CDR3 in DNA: TGTGCCAGCACTGATTCCGTTTCCGGGGAGCTGTTTTTT. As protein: CASTDSVSGELFF.

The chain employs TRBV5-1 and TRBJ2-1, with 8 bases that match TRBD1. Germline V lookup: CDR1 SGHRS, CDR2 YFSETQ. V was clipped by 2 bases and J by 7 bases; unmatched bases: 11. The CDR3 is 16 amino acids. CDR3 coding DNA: TGCGCCAGCAGCTTTCAAGGGACAGGCTTGACGAATGAGCAGTTCTTC. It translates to CASSFQGTGLTNEQFF.

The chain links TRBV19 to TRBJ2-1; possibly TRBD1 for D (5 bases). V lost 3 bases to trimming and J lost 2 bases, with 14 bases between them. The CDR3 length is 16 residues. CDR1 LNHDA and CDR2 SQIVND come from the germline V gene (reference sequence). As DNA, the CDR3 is TGTGCCAGTAGTATCAGGGTTCGAGGAGCCTACAATGAGCAGTTCTTC. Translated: CASSIRVRGAYNEQFF.

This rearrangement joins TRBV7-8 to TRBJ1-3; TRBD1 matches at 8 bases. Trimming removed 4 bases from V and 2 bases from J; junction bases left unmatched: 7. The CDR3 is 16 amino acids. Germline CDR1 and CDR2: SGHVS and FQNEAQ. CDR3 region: CASSSPDRVTGNTIYF. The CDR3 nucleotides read TGTGCCAGCAGCTCCCCGGACAGGGTAACTGGAAACACCATATATTTT.

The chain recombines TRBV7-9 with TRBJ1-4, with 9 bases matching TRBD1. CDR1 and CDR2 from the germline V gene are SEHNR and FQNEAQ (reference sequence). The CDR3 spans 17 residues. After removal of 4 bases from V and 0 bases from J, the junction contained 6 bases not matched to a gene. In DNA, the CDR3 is TGTGCCAGCAGCTCCCGACAGGGGGATTCAACTAATGAAAAACTGTTTTTT. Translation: CASSSRQGDSTNEKLFF. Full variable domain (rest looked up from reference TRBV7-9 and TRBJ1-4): DTGVSQNPRHKITKRGQNVTFRCDPISEHNRLYWYRQTLGQGPEFLTYFQNEAQLEKSRLLSDRFSAERPKGSFSTLEIQRTEQGDSAMYLCASSSRQGDSTNEKLFFGSGTQLSVL.

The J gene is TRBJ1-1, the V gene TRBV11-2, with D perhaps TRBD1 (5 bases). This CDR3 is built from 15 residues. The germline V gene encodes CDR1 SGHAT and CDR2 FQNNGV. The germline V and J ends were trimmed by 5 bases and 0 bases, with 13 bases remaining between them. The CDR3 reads CASSRGGVMNTEAFF. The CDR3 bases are TGTGCCAGCAGCCGGGGCGGGGTCATGAACACTGAAGCTTTCTTT.

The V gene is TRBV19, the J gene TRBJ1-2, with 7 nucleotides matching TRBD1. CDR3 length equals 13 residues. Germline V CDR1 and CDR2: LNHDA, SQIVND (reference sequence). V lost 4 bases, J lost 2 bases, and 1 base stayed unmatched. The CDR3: CASSTQGNYGYTF. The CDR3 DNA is TGTGCCAGTAGTACACAGGGGAACTATGGCTACACCTTC.

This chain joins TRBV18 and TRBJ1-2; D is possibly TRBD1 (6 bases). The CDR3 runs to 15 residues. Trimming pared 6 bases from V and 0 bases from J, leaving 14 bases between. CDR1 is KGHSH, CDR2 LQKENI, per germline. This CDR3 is CASSLGGQANYGYTF. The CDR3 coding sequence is TGTGCCAGCTCCCTGGGGGGGCAGGCTAACTATGGCTACACCTTC.

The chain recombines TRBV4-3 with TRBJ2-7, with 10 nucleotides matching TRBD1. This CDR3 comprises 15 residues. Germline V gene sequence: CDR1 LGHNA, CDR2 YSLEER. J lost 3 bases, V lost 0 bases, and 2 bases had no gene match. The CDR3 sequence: CASSQEDRGLYEQYF. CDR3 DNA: TGCGCCAGCAGCCAAGAAGACAGGGGGCTCTACGAGCAGTACTTC.

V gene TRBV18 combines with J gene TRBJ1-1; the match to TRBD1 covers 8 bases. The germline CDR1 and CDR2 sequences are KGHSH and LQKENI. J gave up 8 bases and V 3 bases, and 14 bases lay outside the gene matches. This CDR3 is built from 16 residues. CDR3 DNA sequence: TGTGCCAGCTCACCCCAGCATCGGACAGGGAGGAACGAAGCTTTCTTT. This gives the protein CASSPQHRTGRNEAFF.

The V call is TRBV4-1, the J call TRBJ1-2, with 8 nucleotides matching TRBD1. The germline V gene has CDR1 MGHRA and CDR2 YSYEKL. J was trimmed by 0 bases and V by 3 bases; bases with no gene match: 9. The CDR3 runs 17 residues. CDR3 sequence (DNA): TGCGCCAGCAGCCACCACCCATTACAGGGGGCTAACTATGGCTACACCTTC. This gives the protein CASSHHPLQGANYGYTF.

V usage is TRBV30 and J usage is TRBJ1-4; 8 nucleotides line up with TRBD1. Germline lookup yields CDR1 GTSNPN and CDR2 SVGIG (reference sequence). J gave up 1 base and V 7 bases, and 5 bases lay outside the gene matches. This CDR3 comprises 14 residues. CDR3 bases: TGTGCCTTATCAACAGGGGGAACTAATGAAAAACTGTTTTTT. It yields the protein CALSTGGTNEKLFF. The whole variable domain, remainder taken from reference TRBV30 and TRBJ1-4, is SQTIHQWPATLVQPVGSPLSLECTVEGTSNPNLYWYRQAAGRGLQLLFYSVGIGQISSEVPQNLSASRPQDRQFILSSKKLLLSDSGFYLCALSTGGTNEKLFFGSGTQLSVL.

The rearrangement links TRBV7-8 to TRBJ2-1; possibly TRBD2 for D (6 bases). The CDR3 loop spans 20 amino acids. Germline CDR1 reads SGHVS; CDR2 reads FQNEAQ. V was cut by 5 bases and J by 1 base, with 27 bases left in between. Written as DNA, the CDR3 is TGTGCCAGCAGCACCCCCGGGACTGCGGGGTATGAGGGTTCCTACAATGAGCAGTTCTTC. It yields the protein CASSTPGTAGYEGSYNEQFF.

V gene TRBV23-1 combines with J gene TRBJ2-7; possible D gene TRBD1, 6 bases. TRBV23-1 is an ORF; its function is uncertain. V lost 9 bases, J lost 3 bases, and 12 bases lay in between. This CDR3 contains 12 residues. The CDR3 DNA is TGCGCCAGACAGGGTGGGGGCTACGAGCAGTACTTC. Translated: CARQGGGYEQYF.

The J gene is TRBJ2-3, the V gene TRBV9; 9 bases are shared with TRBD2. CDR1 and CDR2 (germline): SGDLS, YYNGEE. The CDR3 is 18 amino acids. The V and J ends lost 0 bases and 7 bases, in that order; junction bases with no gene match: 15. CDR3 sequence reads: CASSVGPLAGAGPNTQYF. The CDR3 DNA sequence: TGTGCCAGCAGCGTAGGCCCCTTAGCGGGGGCCGGACCCAATACGCAGTATTTT.

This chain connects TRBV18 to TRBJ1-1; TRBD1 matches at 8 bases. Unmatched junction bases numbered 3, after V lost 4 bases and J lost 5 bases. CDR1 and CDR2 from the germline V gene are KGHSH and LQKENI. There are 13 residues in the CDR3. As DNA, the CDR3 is TGTGCCAGCTCACTGGGACAGGAAACTGAAGCTTTCTTT. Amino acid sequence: CASSLGQETEAFF.

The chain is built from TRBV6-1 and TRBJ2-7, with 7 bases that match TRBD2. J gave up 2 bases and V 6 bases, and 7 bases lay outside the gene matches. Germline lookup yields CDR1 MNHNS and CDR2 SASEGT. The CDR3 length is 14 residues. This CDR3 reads CASRRVAGPYEQYF. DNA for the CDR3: TGTGCCAGCAGGAGGGTAGCGGGTCCCTACGAGCAGTACTTC.

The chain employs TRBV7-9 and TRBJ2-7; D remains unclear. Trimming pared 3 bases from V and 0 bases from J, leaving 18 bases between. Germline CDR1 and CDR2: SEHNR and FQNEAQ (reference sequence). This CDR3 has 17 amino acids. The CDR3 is CASSLAAGRPSSYEQYF. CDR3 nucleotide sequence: TGTGCCAGCAGCTTGGCCGCAGGTAGACCATCCTCCTACGAGCAGTACTTC. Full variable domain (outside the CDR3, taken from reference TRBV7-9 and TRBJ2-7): DTGVSQNPRHKITKRGQNVTFRCDPISEHNRLYWYRQTLGQGPEFLTYFQNEAQLEKSRLLSDRFSAERPKGSFSTLEIQRTEQGDSAMYLCASSLAAGRPSSYEQYFGPGTRLTVT.

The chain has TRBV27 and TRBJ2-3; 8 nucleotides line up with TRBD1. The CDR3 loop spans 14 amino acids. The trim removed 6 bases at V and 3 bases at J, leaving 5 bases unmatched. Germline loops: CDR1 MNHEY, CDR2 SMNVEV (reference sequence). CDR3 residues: CASRRTGRTDTQYF. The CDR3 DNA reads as TGTGCCAGCAGGCGGACAGGGCGGACAGATACGCAGTATTTT.